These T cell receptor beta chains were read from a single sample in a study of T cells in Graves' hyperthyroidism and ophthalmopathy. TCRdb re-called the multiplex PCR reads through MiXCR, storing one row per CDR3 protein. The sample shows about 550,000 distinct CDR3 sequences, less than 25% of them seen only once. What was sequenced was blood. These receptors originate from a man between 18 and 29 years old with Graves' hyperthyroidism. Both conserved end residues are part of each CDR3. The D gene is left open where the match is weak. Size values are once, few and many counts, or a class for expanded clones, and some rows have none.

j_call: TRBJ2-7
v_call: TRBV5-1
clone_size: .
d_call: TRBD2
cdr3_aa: CASADSGSYYEQYF
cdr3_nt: TGCGCCAGCGCGGATAGCGGGTCGTACTACGAGCAGTACTTC

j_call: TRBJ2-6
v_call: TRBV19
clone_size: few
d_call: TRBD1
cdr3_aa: CASSIKARLGQKTSGANVLTF
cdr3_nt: TGTGCCAGTAGTATAAAAGCCCGTCTGGGACAGAAAACCTCTGGGGCCAACGTCCTGACTTTC

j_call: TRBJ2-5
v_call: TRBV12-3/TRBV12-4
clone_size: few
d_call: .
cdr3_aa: CASSLGVRAKRETQYF
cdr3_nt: TGTGCCAGCAGTTTAGGGGTCAGGGCTAAGCGGGAGACCCAGTACTTC

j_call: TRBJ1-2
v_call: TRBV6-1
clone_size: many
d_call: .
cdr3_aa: CASSPSDVSPSYGYTF
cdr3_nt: TGTGCCAGCAGTCCGTCGGACGTCTCCCCTAGCTATGGCTACACCTTC

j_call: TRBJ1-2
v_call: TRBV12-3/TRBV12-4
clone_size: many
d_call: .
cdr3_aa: CASSYIQGPSGGYTF
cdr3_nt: TGTGCCAGCAGTTATATACAGGGTCCCTCGGGGGGCTACACCTTC

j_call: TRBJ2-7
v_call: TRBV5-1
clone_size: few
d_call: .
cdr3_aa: CASRAGALYEQYF
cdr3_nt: TGCGCCAGCCGGGCGGGGGCGTTATACGAGCAGTACTTC

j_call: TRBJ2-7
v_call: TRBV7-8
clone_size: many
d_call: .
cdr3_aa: CASSLDEGPETYEQYF
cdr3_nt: TGTGCCAGCAGTCTCGATGAGGGTCCGGAGACCTACGAGCAGTACTTC

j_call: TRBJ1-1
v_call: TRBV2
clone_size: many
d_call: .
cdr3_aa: CASVPDTEAFF
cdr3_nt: TGTGCCAGCGTCCCGGACACTGAAGCTTTCTTT

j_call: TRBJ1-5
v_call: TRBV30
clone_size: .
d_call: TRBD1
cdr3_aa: CAWSVDQGAQPQHF
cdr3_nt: TGTGCCTGGAGTGTAGACCAGGGGGCCCAGCCCCAGCATTTT

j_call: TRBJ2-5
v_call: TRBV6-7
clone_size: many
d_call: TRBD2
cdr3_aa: CASSYTGLVVGGTQYF
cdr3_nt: TGTGCCAGCAGTTACACGGGACTAGTGGTTGGCGGGACCCAGTACTTC

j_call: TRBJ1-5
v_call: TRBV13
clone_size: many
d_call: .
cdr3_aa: CASSLGLANQPQHF
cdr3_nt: TGTGCCAGCAGCTTAGGTTTGGCGAATCAGCCCCAGCATTTT

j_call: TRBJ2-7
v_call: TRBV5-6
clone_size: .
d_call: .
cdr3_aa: CASSLAPGESYEQYF
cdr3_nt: TGTGCCAGCAGCTTGGCTCCGGGGGAATCCTACGAGCAGTACTTC

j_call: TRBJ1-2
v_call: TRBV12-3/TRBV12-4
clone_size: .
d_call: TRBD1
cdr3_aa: CASSRTGGAGYTF
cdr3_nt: TGTGCCAGCAGCCGGACAGGGGGCGCTGGCTACACCTTC

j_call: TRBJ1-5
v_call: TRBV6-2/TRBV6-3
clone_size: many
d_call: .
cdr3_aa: CASSYYPGINSNQPQHF
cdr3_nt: TGTGCCAGCAGTTACTACCCGGGGATTAATAGCAATCAGCCCCAGCATTTT

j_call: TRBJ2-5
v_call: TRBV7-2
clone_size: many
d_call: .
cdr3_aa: CASSPLGLGETQYF
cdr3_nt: TGTGCCAGCAGCCCCCTCGGACTTGGAGAGACCCAGTACTTC

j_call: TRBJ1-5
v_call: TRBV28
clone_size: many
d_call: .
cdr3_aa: CASSFRNRGVSNQPQHF
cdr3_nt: TGTGCCAGCAGTTTTCGTAATAGGGGCGTCTCCAATCAGCCCCAGCATTTT

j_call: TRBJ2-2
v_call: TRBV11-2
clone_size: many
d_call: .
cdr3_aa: CATSAGASNTGELFF
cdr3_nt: TGTGCCACCTCGGCGGGGGCCTCGAACACCGGGGAGCTGTTTTTT

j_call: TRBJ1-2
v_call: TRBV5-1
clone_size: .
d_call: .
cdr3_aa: CASSSNPMAGYTF
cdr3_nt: TGCGCCAGCAGCTCGAACCCAATGGCCGGCTACACCTTC

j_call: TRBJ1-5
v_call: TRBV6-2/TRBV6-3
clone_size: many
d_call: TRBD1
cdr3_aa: CASSTNFPTGSDQPQHF
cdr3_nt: TGTGCCAGCAGTACGAACTTCCCGACAGGGAGCGATCAGCCCCAGCATTTT

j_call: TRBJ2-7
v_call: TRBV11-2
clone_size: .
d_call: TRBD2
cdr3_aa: CASSFPLAGGPYEQYF
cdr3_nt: TGTGCCAGCAGCTTCCCTCTAGCGGGAGGGCCTTACGAGCAGTACTTC

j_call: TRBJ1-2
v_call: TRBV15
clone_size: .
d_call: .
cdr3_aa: CATSRDLGGTHGYTF
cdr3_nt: TGTGCCACCAGCAGAGATTTAGGGGGAACCCATGGCTACACCTTC

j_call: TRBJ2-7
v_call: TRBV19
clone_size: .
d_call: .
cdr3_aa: CASSTTPGASYEQYF
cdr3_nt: TGTGCCAGTAGTACCACCCCCGGGGCCTCCTACGAGCAGTACTTC

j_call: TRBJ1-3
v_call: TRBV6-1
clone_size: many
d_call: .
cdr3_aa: CASSASGAGNTIYF
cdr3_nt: TGTGCCAGCAGCGCCTCAGGGGCTGGAAACACCATATATTTT

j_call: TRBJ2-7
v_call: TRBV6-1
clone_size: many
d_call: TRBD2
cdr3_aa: CASSISGGADEQYF
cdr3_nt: TGTGCCAGCAGTATTAGCGGGGGGGCCGACGAGCAGTACTTC

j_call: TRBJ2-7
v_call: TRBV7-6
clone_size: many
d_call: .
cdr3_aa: CASSLVGTIYEQYF
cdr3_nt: TGTGCCAGCAGCTTAGTGGGGACAATCTACGAGCAGTACTTC

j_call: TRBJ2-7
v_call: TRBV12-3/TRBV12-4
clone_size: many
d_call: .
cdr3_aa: CASSLVPYEQHF
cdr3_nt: TGTGCCAGCAGTTTGGTGCCCTACGAGCAGCACTTC

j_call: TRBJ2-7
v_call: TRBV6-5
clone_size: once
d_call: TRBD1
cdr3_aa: CASSSIRGQGTHEQYF
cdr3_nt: TGTGCCAGCAGTTCCATACGAGGACAGGGTACCCACGAGCAGTACTTC

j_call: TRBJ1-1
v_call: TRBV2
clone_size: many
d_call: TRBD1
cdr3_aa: CASSLGDRGPGEAFF
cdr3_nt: TGTGCCAGCAGTTTGGGGGACAGGGGGCCGGGTGAGGCTTTCTTT

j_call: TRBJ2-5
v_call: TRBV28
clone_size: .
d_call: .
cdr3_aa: CASSLSLLSETQYF
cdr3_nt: TGTGCCAGCAGTTTATCCCTTCTGTCGGAGACCCAGTACTTC

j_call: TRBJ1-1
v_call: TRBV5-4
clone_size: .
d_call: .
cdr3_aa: CASSPGGTNTEAFF
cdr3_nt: TGTGCCAGCAGCCCTGGGGGGACAAACACTGAAGCTTTCTTT

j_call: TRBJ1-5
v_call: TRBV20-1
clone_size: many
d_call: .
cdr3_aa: CSARRVGNQPQHF
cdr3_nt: TGCAGTGCCCGCAGGGTTGGCAATCAGCCCCAGCATTTT

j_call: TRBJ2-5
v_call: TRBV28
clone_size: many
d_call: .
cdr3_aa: CASSLMTVGTQYF
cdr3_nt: TGTGCCAGCAGTTTAATGACAGTGGGGACCCAGTACTTC

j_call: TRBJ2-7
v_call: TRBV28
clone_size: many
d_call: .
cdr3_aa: CASSFGGRSYEQYF
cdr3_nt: TGTGCCAGCAGTTTTGGGGGTAGGTCCTACGAGCAGTACTTC

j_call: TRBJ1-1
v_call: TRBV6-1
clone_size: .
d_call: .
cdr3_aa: CASRNGVREAFF
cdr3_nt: TGTGCCAGCAGGAATGGAGTACGTGAAGCTTTCTTT

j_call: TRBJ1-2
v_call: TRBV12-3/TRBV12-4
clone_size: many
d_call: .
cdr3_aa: CASSFGTVYGYTF
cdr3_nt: TGTGCCAGCAGCTTCGGGACGGTCTATGGCTACACCTTC

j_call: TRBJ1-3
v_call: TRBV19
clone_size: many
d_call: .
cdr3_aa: CASRRDADGNTIYF
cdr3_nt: TGTGCCAGTAGGAGGGACGCCGATGGAAACACCATATATTTT

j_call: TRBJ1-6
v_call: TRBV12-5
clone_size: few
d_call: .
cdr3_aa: CASGRGSSYNSPLHF
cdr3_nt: TGTGCTAGTGGCAGGGGTAGCTCCTATAATTCACCCCTCCACTTT

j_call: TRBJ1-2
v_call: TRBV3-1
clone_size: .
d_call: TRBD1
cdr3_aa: CASSPGQGGAYGYTF
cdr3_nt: TGTGCCAGCAGCCCCGGACAGGGGGGTGCCTATGGCTACACCTTC

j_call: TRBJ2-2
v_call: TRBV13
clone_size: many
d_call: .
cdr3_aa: CASSPETHANTGELFF
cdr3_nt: TGTGCCAGCAGTCCCGAGACCCACGCGAACACCGGGGAGCTGTTTTTT

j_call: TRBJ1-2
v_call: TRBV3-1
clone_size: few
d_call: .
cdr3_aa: CASSHENSYGYTF
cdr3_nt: TGTGCCAGCAGTCACGAAAACAGCTATGGCTACACCTTC

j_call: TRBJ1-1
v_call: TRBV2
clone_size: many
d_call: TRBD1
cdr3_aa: CASSPDRARLGTEAFF
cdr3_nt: TGTGCCAGCAGCCCCGACAGGGCCCGTTTGGGAACTGAAGCTTTCTTT

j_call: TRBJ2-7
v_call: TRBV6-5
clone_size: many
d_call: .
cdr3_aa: CASSPGRSAYEQYF
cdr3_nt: TGTGCCAGCAGTCCCGGACGTAGTGCCTACGAGCAGTACTTC

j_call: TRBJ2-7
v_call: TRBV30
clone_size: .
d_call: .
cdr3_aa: CAWSLARERAPSQYF
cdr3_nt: TGTGCCTGGAGCCTCGCCCGGGAACGGGCGCCGTCGCAGTACTTC

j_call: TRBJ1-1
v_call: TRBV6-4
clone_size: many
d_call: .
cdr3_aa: CASNTLPGRGSHTEAFF
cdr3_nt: TGTGCCAGTAACACCCTCCCCGGCCGGGGGAGTCACACTGAAGCTTTCTTT

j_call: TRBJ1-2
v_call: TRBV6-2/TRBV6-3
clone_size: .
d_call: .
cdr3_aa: CASRTFTGTYGYTF
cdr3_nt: TGTGCCAGCAGAACGTTCACAGGGACCTATGGCTACACCTTC

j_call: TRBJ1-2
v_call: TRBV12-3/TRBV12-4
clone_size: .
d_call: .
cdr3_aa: CASSSLLVGNYGYTF
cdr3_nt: TGTGCCAGCAGTTCCCTCCTTGTGGGGAACTATGGCTACACCTTC

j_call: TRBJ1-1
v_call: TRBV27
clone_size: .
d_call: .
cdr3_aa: CASSPIPLQNTEAFF
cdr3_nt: TGTGCCAGCAGTCCGATCCCCCTGCAGAACACTGAAGCTTTCTTT

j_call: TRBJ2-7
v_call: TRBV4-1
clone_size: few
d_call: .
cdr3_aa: CASSPTGKGKGEQYF
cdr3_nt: TGCGCCAGCAGCCCCACCGGAAAAGGGAAGGGCGAGCAGTACTTC

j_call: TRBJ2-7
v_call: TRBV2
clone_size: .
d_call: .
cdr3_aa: CASGTVGKDYEQYF
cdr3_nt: TGTGCCAGCGGGACCGTGGGCAAGGACTACGAGCAGTACTTC

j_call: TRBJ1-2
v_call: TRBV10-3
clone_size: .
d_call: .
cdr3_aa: CAISESVRGYGYTF
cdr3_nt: TGTGCCATCAGTGAGTCCGTCAGGGGTTATGGTTACACCTTC

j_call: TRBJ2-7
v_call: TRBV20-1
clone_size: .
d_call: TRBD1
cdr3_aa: CSARPRDRVWEQYF
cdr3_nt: TGCAGTGCTAGACCCCGGGACAGGGTGTGGGAGCAGTACTTC

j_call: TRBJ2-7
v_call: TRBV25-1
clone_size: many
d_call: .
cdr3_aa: CASSGYRDVMYEQYF
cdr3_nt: TGTGCCAGCAGTGGTTACAGGGACGTTATGTACGAGCAGTACTTC

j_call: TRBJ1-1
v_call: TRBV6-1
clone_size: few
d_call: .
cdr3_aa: CASSNQGLNTEAFF
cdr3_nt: TGTGCCAGCAGCAATCAGGGGTTGAACACTGAAGCTTTCTTT